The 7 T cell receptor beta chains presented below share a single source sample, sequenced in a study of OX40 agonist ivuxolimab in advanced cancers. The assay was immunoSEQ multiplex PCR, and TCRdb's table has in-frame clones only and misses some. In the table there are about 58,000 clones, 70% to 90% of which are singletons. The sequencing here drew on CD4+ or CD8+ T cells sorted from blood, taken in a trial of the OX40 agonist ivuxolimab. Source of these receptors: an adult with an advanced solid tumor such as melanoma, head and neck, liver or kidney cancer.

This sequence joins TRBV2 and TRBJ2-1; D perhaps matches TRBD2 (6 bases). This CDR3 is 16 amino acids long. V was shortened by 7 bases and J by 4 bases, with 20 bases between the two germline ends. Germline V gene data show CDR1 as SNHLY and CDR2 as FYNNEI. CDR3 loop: CASKTSLASGYNEQFF. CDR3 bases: TGTGCCAGCAAGACCTCACTAGCTAGTGGGTACAATGAGCAGTTCTTC.

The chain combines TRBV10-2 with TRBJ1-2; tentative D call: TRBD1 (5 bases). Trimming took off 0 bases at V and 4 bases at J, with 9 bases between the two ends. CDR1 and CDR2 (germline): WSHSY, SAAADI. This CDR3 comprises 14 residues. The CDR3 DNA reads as TGCGCCAGCAGTGAGTCGAGAGACAGCTATGGCTACACCTTC. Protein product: CASSESRDSYGYTF.

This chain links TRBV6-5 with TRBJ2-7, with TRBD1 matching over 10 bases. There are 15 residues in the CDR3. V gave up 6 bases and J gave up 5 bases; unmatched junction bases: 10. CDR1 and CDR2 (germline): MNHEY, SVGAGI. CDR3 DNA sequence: TGTGCCAGCAGGGCCGACAGGGGGCTGTCCCACGAGCAGTACTTC. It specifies CASRADRGLSHEQYF.

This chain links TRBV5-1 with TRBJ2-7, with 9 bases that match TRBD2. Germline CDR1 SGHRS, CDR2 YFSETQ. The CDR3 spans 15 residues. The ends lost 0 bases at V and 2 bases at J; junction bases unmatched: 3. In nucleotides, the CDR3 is TGCGCCAGCAGCTTGGGTCTAGCGGGGACCTACGAGCAGTACTTC. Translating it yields CASSLGLAGTYEQYF.

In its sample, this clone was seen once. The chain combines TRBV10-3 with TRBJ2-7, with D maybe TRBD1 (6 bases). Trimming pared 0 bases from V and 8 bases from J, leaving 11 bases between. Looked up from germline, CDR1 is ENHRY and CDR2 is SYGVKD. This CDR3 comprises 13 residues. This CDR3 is CAISESAGTKQYF. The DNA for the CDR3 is TGTGCCATCAGTGAGTCCGCTGGGACAAAGCAGTACTTC.

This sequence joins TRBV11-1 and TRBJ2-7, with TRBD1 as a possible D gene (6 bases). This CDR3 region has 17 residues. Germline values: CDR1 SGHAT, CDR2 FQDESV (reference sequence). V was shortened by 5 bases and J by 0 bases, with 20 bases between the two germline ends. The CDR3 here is CASSPGTGTTISYEQYF. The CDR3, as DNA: TGTGCCAGCAGCCCTGGAACCGGGACAACCATCTCCTACGAGCAGTACTTC.

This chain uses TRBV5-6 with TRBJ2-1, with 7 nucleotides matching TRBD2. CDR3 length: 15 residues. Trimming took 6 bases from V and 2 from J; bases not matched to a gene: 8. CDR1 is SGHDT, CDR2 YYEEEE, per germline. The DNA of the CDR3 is TGTGCCAGCACCTACTCGCGGGGGACCTACAATGAGCAGTTCTTC. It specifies CASTYSRGTYNEQFF. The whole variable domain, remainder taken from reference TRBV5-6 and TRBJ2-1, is DAGVTQSPTHLIKTRGQQVTLRCSPKSGHDTVSWYQQALGQGPQFIFQYYEEEERQRGNFPDRFSGHQFPNYSSELNVNALLLGDSALYLCASTYSRGTYNEQFFGPGTRLTVL.